These 23 T cell receptor beta chains share one sample of origin, sequenced in a study of T-cell reconstitution after alpha-beta-depleted transplantation in children. The TCRbeta library incorporated unique molecular identifiers. Each CDR3 protein is one row after TCRdb ran MiXCR on the PCR reads. The sample records about 420,000 distinct CDR3 sequences, around 15% being singletons. Source: PBMCs, mostly from graft donor cells, taken 360 days after TCRalphabeta/CD19-depleted stem cell transplant. The receptors shown here come from a boy under two years old who had a stem cell transplant for Wiskott-Aldrich syndrome, so the T cells may come from the graft donor.

The CDR3: CASSLKSGGPHNEQFF. Here the CDR3 DNA reads TGTGCCAGCAGTTTAAAGTCTGGTGGCCCCCACAATGAGCAGTTCTTC. The chain joins TRBV12-3 or TRBV12-4 to TRBJ2-1; D unresolved. This CDR3 contains 16 residues. V dropped 2 bases and J dropped 5 bases, with 16 bases sitting between them.

The chain is built from TRBV7-2 and TRBJ1-4; no clear D gene. CDR3 length equals 15 residues. Germline lookup yields CDR1 SGHTA and CDR2 FQGNSA. V lost 1 base, J lost 6 bases, and 12 bases lay in between. CDR3 loop: CASSLVGRKYEKLFF. The CDR3 DNA sequence: TGTGCCAGCAGCTTAGTAGGCAGGAAATATGAAAAACTGTTTTTT.

The chain uses TRBV7-9 and TRBJ2-1; tentative D call: TRBD1 (5 bases). Germline CDR1 reads SEHNR; CDR2 reads FQNEAQ (reference sequence). The CDR3 has 13 amino acids. V was trimmed by 2 bases and J by 14 bases, leaving 16 bases between them. As DNA, the CDR3 is TGTGCCAGCAGCTTACCAAGTTTTCAGGGCAAGTTCTTC. Protein: CASSLPSFQGKFF.

The chain employs TRBV5-1 and TRBJ2-3, with D maybe TRBD2 (6 bases). The germline CDR1 and CDR2 sequences are SGHRS and YFSETQ. V was clipped by 2 bases and J by 1 base, with 8 bases between them. The CDR3 has 14 residues. The CDR3 DNA reads as TGCGCCAGCAGCTTTATAGCGGGCACAGATACGCAGTATTTT. It is translated as CASSFIAGTDTQYF.

The rearrangement uses TRBV11-3 and TRBJ2-1; D gene uncertain. CDR1 SGHNT and CDR2 YENEEA come from the germline V gene. V lost 5 bases, J lost 8 bases, and 16 bases lay in between. The CDR3 spans 14 residues. CDR3 nucleotide sequence: TGTGCCAGCAGCGAAGAGGTTGTCACACATGAGCAGTTCTTC. Its protein product is CASSEEVVTHEQFF.

This clonotype turned up a few times. V usage is TRBV5-1 and J usage is TRBJ2-7; D gene uncertain. CDR1 SGHRS and CDR2 YFSETQ come from the germline V gene. The V end was cut by 2 bases, the J end by 5 bases, with 11 bases between. This CDR3 region has 13 residues. The CDR3 is CASSFRTLNEQYF. In DNA, the CDR3 is TGCGCCAGCAGCTTTCGAACCTTAAACGAGCAGTACTTC.

This clonotype has a handful of counts. V gene TRBV20-1 combines with J gene TRBJ1-4; D is uncertain. V lost 3 bases to trimming and J lost 11 bases, with 19 bases between them. Germline V gene data show CDR1 as DFQATT and CDR2 as SNEGSKA (reference sequence). The CDR3 is made up of 14 amino acids. Here the CDR3 reads CSASPGPKAGKLFF. In DNA form, the CDR3 reads TGCAGTGCTAGTCCCGGACCCAAAGCGGGGAAACTGTTTTTT.

This clonotype was seen only a few times. The chain combines TRBV6-2 or TRBV6-3 with TRBJ2-7; tentative D call: TRBD1 (5 bases). Trimming cost V 4 bases and J 5 bases, with 9 bases left between them. The germline V gene encodes CDR1 MNHEY and CDR2 SVGEGT. CDR3 length: 12 amino acids. CDR3 amino acids: CASSSQGHEQYF. The CDR3 DNA reads TGTGCCAGCAGTTCTCAGGGCCACGAGCAGTACTTC.

This chain links TRBV4-1 with TRBJ2-1, with 11 bases fitting TRBD1. The CDR3 is 17 residues long. Looked up from germline, CDR1 is MGHRA and CDR2 is YSYEKL. V lost 6 bases, J lost 5 bases, and 12 bases stayed unmatched. Here the CDR3 reads CASSYYLRDRGDNEQFF. DNA for the CDR3: TGCGCCAGCAGTTACTATCTCCGGGACAGGGGGGACAATGAGCAGTTCTTC.

This chain uses TRBV12-3 or TRBV12-4 with TRBJ2-6; possible D gene TRBD2, 6 bases. V dropped 0 bases and J dropped 1 base, with 10 bases sitting between them. The length of the CDR3 is 17 residues. The CDR3 is CASSLAVRGSGANVLTF. The CDR3, as DNA: TGTGCCAGCAGTTTAGCGGTTCGGGGGTCTGGGGCCAACGTCCTGACTTTC.

This chain connects TRBV20-1 to TRBJ1-6, with D hard to call. From germline, CDR1 is DFQATT and CDR2 SNEGSKA (reference sequence). CDR3 size: 15 residues. Trimming cost V 0 bases and J 8 bases, with 14 bases left between them. The CDR3 spells CSAREEGIGDSPLHF. The CDR3 DNA sequence: TGCAGTGCTAGAGAGGAGGGAATTGGTGATTCACCCCTCCACTTT.

This clonotype has more than one count but fewer than ten. The rearrangement links TRBV27 to TRBJ1-2; D not certain. The V gene's germline CDR1 is MNHEY and CDR2 SMNVEV (reference sequence). CDR3 length equals 15 residues. V lost 0 bases to trimming and J lost 2 bases, with 10 bases between them. The CDR3 reads CASSLSTVRNYGYTF. For the CDR3, the DNA is TGTGCCAGCAGTTTATCGACGGTGAGAAACTATGGCTACACCTTC.

This chain links TRBV24-1 with TRBJ2-1; D may be TRBD1 or TRBD2 (5 bases each). Germline CDR1 KGHDR, CDR2 SFDVKD. The CDR3 spans 12 residues. V was clipped by 9 bases and J by 3 bases, with 8 bases between them. The CDR3 coding sequence is TGTGCCACCGGGGACGGCTACAATGAGCAGTTCTTC. This encodes CATGDGYNEQFF.

This clonotype was observed a handful of times. The chain has TRBV29-1 and TRBJ2-1; D is uncertain. This CDR3 is 9 amino acids long. The germline gives CDR1 SQVTM, CDR2 ANQGSEA. With 2 bases removed from V and 9 bases from J, the gap between germline ends came to 2 bases. The CDR3 DNA follows: TGCAGCGTTGAAAGTGAGCAGTTCTTC. It encodes CSVESEQFF.

This clonotype showed up just a few times. V gene TRBV12-3 or TRBV12-4 combines with J gene TRBJ2-1; TRBD2 agrees at 12 bases. This CDR3 is 19 amino acids long. V dropped 4 bases and J dropped 0; count of bases not matched to a gene: 10. The CDR3 coding sequence is TGTGCCAGCAGTTCCGTCCTAGCGGGAGGGATTGTCTCCTACAATGAGCAGTTCTTC. It is translated as CASSSVLAGGIVSYNEQFF.

The rearrangement joins TRBV7-6 to TRBJ2-3; D remains unclear. This CDR3 has 12 residues. The germline gives CDR1 SGHVS, CDR2 FNYEAQ. The ends were cut back, 0 bases at V and 7 bases at J, with 5 bases in the middle. CDR3 residues: CASSLATNTQYF. In DNA form, the CDR3 reads TGTGCCAGCAGCTTAGCCACTAATACGCAGTATTTT.

This chain links TRBV6-5 with TRBJ1-1, with a possible D match to TRBD1 (5 bases). The CDR3 sequence is 14 residues long. Trimming removed 2 bases at V and 3 bases at J, with 10 bases between. From germline, CDR1 is MNHEY and CDR2 SVGAGI. In nucleotides, the CDR3 is TGTGCCAGCAGTTACGGGCAGGGCGACACTGAAGCTTTCTTT. This codes for CASSYGQGDTEAFF.

The genes are TRBV12-3 or TRBV12-4 and TRBJ1-3, with no clear D. This CDR3 is 14 amino acids long. V lost 5 bases to trimming and J lost 0 bases, with 8 bases between them. CDR3 sequence: CASSLESSGNTIYF. In DNA, the CDR3 is TGTGCCAGCAGTCTTGAAAGCTCTGGAAACACCATATATTTT.

This clonotype was seen a handful of times. Relative to the germline gene, one junction end is altered; a read error may explain this. The V gene is TRBV10-2, the J gene TRBJ2-5, with D possibly TRBD2 on 6 matching bases. This CDR3 is built from 14 residues. Germline-derived CDR1 and CDR2 are WSHSY and SAAADI. The CDR3 nucleotides read TGCGCCAGCAGTGTGGGGGGACCCCAAGGGACCCAGTACTTC. It encodes CASSVGGPQGTQYF.

This clonotype was found a few times. The chain has TRBV10-3 and TRBJ2-7, with TRBD1 as a possible D gene (5 bases). Trimming stripped 6 bases from V and 2 bases from J, with 8 bases between. Germline V gene lookup returns CDR1 ENHRY and CDR2 SYGVKD. The CDR3 consists of 12 residues. The CDR3 reads CAIRDIAYEQYF. Written as DNA, the CDR3 is TGTGCCATCAGGGACATTGCCTACGAGCAGTACTTC.

This chain uses TRBV29-1 with TRBJ1-1; 7 bases agree with TRBD1. The V segment lost 6 bases and the J segment 0 bases; nucleotides outside the gene matches: 4. This CDR3 region has 13 residues. Germline CDR1 is SQVTM and CDR2 is ANQGSEA. The CDR3 here is CSVVDRVNTEAFF. CDR3 nucleotide sequence: TGCAGCGTCGTAGACAGGGTGAACACTGAAGCTTTCTTT.

This sequence joins TRBV7-8 and TRBJ2-4; D is ambiguous. The germline V gene has CDR1 SGHVS and CDR2 FQNEAQ. The V end lost 4 bases, the J end lost 2 bases, and 9 bases lay between the germline ends. The CDR3 has 14 amino acids. CDR3 coding DNA: TGTGCCAGCAGCTCTTGGATAACCAAAAACATTCAGTACTTC. This gives the protein CASSSWITKNIQYF.

This clonotype has a handful of counts. The CDR3 DNA reads as TGTGCCAGCAGTTACACCCTAGGGGCGGGGGAGAACACCGGGGAGCTGTTTTTT. Residues: CASSYTLGAGENTGELFF. The genes are TRBV6-5 and TRBJ2-2, with 7 nucleotides matching TRBD2. V trimming: 2 bases; J trimming: 1 base; junction bases outside the gene matches: 10. The germline V gene encodes CDR1 MNHEY and CDR2 SVGAGI. This CDR3 spans 18 amino acids.